This T cell receptor (beta chain) comes out of a study of T-cell memory formation after mild COVID-19. The ends lost 7 bases at V and 14 bases at J; junction bases unmatched: 11. This CDR3 comprises 12 residues. From germline, CDR1 is LNHDA and CDR2 SQIVND (reference sequence). Study conclusions and caveats: Pre-infection memory harbored some responding clones, suggesting cross-reactive memory joined.

Regarding this clonotype: Its antigen remains unknown.

It was 5'RACE with constant-segment primers that produced the TCR alpha and TCR beta cDNA libraries, which carried sample barcodes and UMIs. TCRdb reprocessed the 5' RACE reads with MiXCR, giving one entry per CDR3 protein. The sample shows roughly 400,000 distinct CDR3 sequences, about 17% of them seen only once. Sample: PBMCs or a T cell subset sorted from them (not recorded which). The V and J genes are TRBV19 and TRBJ2-1; 7 bases agree with TRBD1. This receptor was obtained from a man younger than 35 who had mild COVID-19 (a few samples of this study predate the infection). Cell type and time point are not known. The chain's CDR3 is CASTIPGGREFF. The CDR3 DNA reads TGTGCCAGTACAATACCAGGGGGAAGGGAGTTCTTC. The full variable domain, its missing parts supplied by reference TRBV19 and TRBJ2-1, is DGGITQSPKYLFRKEGQNVTLSCEQNLNHDAMYWYRQDPGQGLRLIYYSQIVNDFQKGDIAEGYSVSREKKESFPLTVTSAQKNPTAFYLCASTIPGGREFFGPGTRLTVL.